The 8 T cell receptor beta chains below come from one sample, sequenced in a study of T cells in Graves' hyperthyroidism and ophthalmopathy (dated by TCRdb to between 2017 and 2020). The receptor library was made with multiplex PCR. Sequencing used an Illumina HiSeq 2000. The TCR beta CDR3 regions were amplified from RNA transcripts. The TCR CDR3 was subjected to a first round of RT-PCR using the HTBI primer set and the Qiagen OneStep RT-PCR kit. TCRdb handled the public reads itself, with Q25 trimming in fastp and clone calling in MiXCR, and kept productive beta chains. Each entry is one CDR3 protein sequence, shown with its most common DNA and genes. For this sample there are approximately 380,000 distinct CDR3 sequences; about a fifth appear just once. In total, the top ten clones hold 3% to 4.5% of the sample. The sample was blood. These receptors were taken from a woman aged 18-35 years with Graves' hyperthyroidism.

This clonotype was counted only a few times. The rearrangement links TRBV11-2 to TRBJ2-5; D uncertain. Trimming took off 4 bases at V and 2 bases at J, with 14 bases between the two ends. CDR3 size: 15 residues. The germline V gene has CDR1 SGHAT and CDR2 FQNNGV. The CDR3 nucleotides are TGTGCCAGCAGCTCGCGAAGGGTACTTCAAGAGACCCAGTACTTC. This codes for CASSSRRVLQETQYF.

This clonotype occurred many times. The V gene is TRBV18, the J gene TRBJ2-7, with D perhaps matching TRBD1 (5 bases). Germline CDR1 reads KGHSH; CDR2 reads LQKENI. V was cut by 3 bases and J by 4 bases, with 13 bases left in between. This CDR3 contains 14 residues. Written as DNA, the CDR3 is TGTGCCAGCTCACCGCAGGGATTTAAGTACGAGCAGTACTTC. Its protein is CASSPQGFKYEQYF.

About this clonotype: Possible read error: a much larger clone is one base away. Because the CDR3 is missing its conserved closing phenylalanine or tryptophan, this is likely a read error. CDR3 loop: CASSRQGDSGNTIYY. DNA of the CDR3: TGTGCCAGCAGCCGACAGGGGGACTCCGGAAACACCATATATTAT. V is TRBV12-3 or TRBV12-4 and J is TRBJ1-3; 9 nucleotides match TRBD1. With V trimmed by 6 bases and J by 4 bases, 7 bases remained unmatched. The CDR3 covers 15 residues.

This chain uses TRBV14 with TRBJ2-2; D is uncertain. With 2 bases removed from V and 3 bases from J, the gap between germline ends came to 4 bases. The CDR3 length is 13 residues. Germline assignment: CDR1 SGHDN and CDR2 FVKESK. The CDR3 DNA follows: TGTGCCAGCAGCCAATTCTACACCGGGGAGCTGTTTTTT. As protein: CASSQFYTGELFF.

This clonotype appeared many times. The chain employs TRBV20-1 and TRBJ2-7; 9 nucleotides line up with TRBD2. Germline trimming cut 5 bases from V and 3 bases from J; bases unmatched to any gene: 11. The CDR3 spans 15 residues. Germline values: CDR1 DFQATT, CDR2 SNEGSKA (reference sequence). CDR3: CSAGPPRGGLYEQYF. CDR3 nucleotide sequence: TGCAGTGCTGGACCTCCGCGGGGGGGCCTCTACGAGCAGTACTTC.

This clonotype was recorded a few times. A read error may produce the germline difference seen at one junction end. The chain carries TRBV5-1 and TRBJ2-5, with 9 bases matching TRBD2. The CDR3 is 14 residues long. Germline CDR1 reads SGHRS; CDR2 reads YFSETQ. The CDR3 region has the DNA TGCGCCAGCAGGCTAGCGGGGAACCAAGAGACCAAGTACTTC. As protein: CASRLAGNQETKYF.

This clonotype has at least ten counts. V gene TRBV7-3 combines with J gene TRBJ1-1; D is ambiguous. From germline, CDR1 is SGHTA and CDR2 FQGTGA. The CDR3 spans 13 residues. The ends were cut back, 5 bases at V and 1 base at J, with 8 bases in the middle. In nucleotides, the CDR3 is TGTGCCAGCAGCGTACAGTCGAACACTGAAGCTTTCTTT. It encodes CASSVQSNTEAFF.

This clonotype came up many times. The chain combines TRBV6-5 with TRBJ2-2, with TRBD2 matching over 11 bases. Trimming took 2 bases from V and 5 from J; bases not matched to a gene: 4. The CDR3 is made up of 16 amino acids. Germline V gene sequence: CDR1 MNHEY, CDR2 SVGAGI. The CDR3 bases are TGTGCCAGCAGTTACCCTACTAGCGGGGGTACCGGGGAGCTGTTTTTT. It codes for CASSYPTSGGTGELFF.